The entry below describes one TCR beta chain. Its antigen is unidentified. Trimming took 0 bases from V and 2 from J, leaving 11 bases between them. Germline V gene sequence: CDR1 ENHRY, CDR2 SYGVKD. This CDR3 spans 17 amino acids. This sample stems from a study of shared clonotypes between healthy human individuals. Overall study context: Donors, aged 18 to 49, were a couple of women and three men. General observations from the study: An anticipated effect of sequencing depth on clonotype sharing among donors was recognized. The naive CD4 repertoires of several donors were compared, and approximately 5.3% of clonotypes were shared.

Produced via immunoSEQ multiplex PCR; TCRdb's table is partial and in-frame only. Among approximately 2.1 million clones listed, more than 85% were seen once. Division of CD4+ cells produced a CD45RA+ naive subset and a CD45RA-negative memory subset. The sequenced material came from naive CD4+ T cells from PBMCs. This sample's subset: CD45RA+ positively selected. The rearrangement links TRBV10-3 to TRBJ2-6, with D possibly matching TRBD2 (5 bases). This receptor was taken from a man younger than 30 in good health. Some clones in this sample may be carry-over from other donors' samples. The CDR3 DNA reads as TGTGCCATCAGTGAGTCGAGGGTGCGCACTGGGGCCAACGTCCTGACTTTC. Encoded protein: CAISESRVRTGANVLTF.